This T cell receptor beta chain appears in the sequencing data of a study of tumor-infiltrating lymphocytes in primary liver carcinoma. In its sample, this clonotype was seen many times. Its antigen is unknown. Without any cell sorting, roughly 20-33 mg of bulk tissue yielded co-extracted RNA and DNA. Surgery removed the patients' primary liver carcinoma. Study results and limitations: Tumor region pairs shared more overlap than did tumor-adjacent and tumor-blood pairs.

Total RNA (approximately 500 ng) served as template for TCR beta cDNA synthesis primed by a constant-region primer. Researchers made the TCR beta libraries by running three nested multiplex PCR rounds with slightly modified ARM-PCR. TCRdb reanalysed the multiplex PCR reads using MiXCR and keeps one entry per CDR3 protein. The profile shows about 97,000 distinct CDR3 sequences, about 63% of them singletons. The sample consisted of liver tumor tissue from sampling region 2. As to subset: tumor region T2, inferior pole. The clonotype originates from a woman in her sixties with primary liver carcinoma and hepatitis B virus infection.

The CDR3 region is CASSQGAGQGGYEQYF. CDR3 sequence (DNA): TGCGCCAGCAGCCAAGGGGCCGGACAGGGAGGCTACGAGCAGTACTTC. This chain uses TRBV4-1 with TRBJ2-7; 8 nucleotides align to TRBD1. Germline assignment: CDR1 MGHRA and CDR2 YSYEKL. The CDR3 is 16 residues long. V lost 1 base and J lost 3; bases outside the gene matches: 8.